Each of the 18 T cell receptor beta chains below was sequenced from the same sample in a study of blood T cell repertoires in COVID-19. The method was immunoSEQ multiplex PCR; TCRdb's version includes in-frame clones alone and lacks a portion of them. The sample has under 70,000 clones, 75% to 95% seen once. The sample consisted of peripheral blood. The receptors were gathered from a man of 80 years or more with acute or convalescent COVID-19.

This clone showed up just once. The V call is TRBV5-1, the J call TRBJ2-1, with D possibly matching TRBD1 (5 bases). V lost 6 bases and J 5 bases, leaving 12 bases between the germline ends. Germline CDR1 is SGHRS and CDR2 is YFSETQ. The CDR3 extends over 13 amino acids. The CDR3 DNA follows: TGCGCCAGCACCGCCCGGACAAACAATGAGCAGTTCTTC. It specifies CASTARTNNEQFF. The full variable domain, rest sourced from reference TRBV5-1 and TRBJ2-1, is KAGVTQTPRYLIKTRGQQVTLSCSPISGHRSVSWYQQTPGQGLQFLFEYFSETQRNKGNFPGRFSGRQFSNSRSEMNVSTLELGDSALYLCASTARTNNEQFFGPGTRLTVL.

V and J are TRBV14 and TRBJ2-1; D is perhaps TRBD1 (6 bases). The ends were cut back, 1 base at V and 0 bases at J, with 19 bases in the middle. Germline-derived CDR1 and CDR2 are SGHDN and FVKESK. The CDR3 has 19 residues. This CDR3 reads CASSQGGREFWRSYNEQFF. The CDR3 DNA follows: TGTGCCAGCAGCCAAGGGGGGCGAGAGTTTTGGCGCTCCTACAATGAGCAGTTCTTC.

The chain carries TRBV30 and TRBJ1-4; tentatively, D is TRBD1 (5 bases). This CDR3 contains 16 residues. Germline V lookup: CDR1 GTSNPN, CDR2 SVGIG (reference sequence). V dropped 1 base and J dropped 4 bases, with 16 bases sitting between them. The DNA of the CDR3 is TGTGCCTGGAGTGCCCTCCATCAGGGAGGTAATGAAAAACTGTTTTTT. Translating it yields CAWSALHQGGNEKLFF.

This sequence joins TRBV5-1 and TRBJ1-1; D uncertain. CDR1 is SGHRS and CDR2 is YFSETQ in the germline V gene. This CDR3 is 14 amino acids long. Trimming removed 2 bases at V and 1 base at J, with 9 bases between. CDR3 coding DNA: TGCGCCAGCAGCTTCCGCCCGGGGAACACTGAAGCTTTCTTT. Encoded protein: CASSFRPGNTEAFF.

V and J are TRBV5-1 and TRBJ2-1; weak D call: TRBD1 (5 bases). The germline V and J ends were trimmed by 4 bases and 0 bases, with 14 bases remaining between them. CDR1 and CDR2 from the germline V gene are SGHRS and YFSETQ. CDR3 length: 16 residues. The CDR3 is CASSRPGQSSYNEQFF. The CDR3 DNA sequence: TGCGCCAGCAGCAGACCAGGGCAGAGCTCCTACAATGAGCAGTTCTTC.

This rearrangement joins TRBV9 to TRBJ1-4; D unclear. CDR1 is SGDLS, CDR2 YYNGEE, per germline. This CDR3 contains 15 residues. V was cut by 0 bases and J by 4 bases, with 10 bases left in between. CDR3 sequence (DNA): TGTGCCAGCAGCGTAGATAACAGCTATAATGAAAAACTGTTTTTT. This translates into CASSVDNSYNEKLFF.

The J gene is TRBJ1-6, the V gene TRBV6-6; 7 bases match TRBD1. The length of the CDR3 is 14 residues. V lost 5 bases and J lost 4; bases outside the gene matches: 2. Germline assignment: CDR1 MNHNY and CDR2 SVGAGI (reference sequence). This CDR3 reads CASSTGQYNSPLHF. CDR3 sequence (DNA): TGTGCCAGCAGTACGGGACAGTATAATTCACCCCTCCACTTT.

This clone was counted between two and nine times. Other nucleotide sequences from this sample produce the same CDR3. V gene TRBV5-1 combines with J gene TRBJ1-5, with a possible D match to TRBD1 (6 bases). The germline V gene encodes CDR1 SGHRS and CDR2 YFSETQ. The CDR3 runs to 15 residues. V shed 0 bases and J shed 4 bases, with 11 bases lying between them. The CDR3 sequence is CASSLEGGINQPQHF. The CDR3, as DNA: TGCGCCAGCAGCTTGGAAGGGGGTATTAATCAGCCCCAGCATTTT.

This clone has only a few counts. The V call is TRBV27, the J call TRBJ2-7, with 9 nucleotides matching TRBD1. The germline CDR1 and CDR2 sequences are MNHEY and SMNVEV (reference sequence). J lost 3 bases, V lost 2 bases, and 2 bases had no gene match. This CDR3 comprises 14 residues. Here the CDR3 DNA reads TGTGCCAGCAGTTTAGGGACAGGGCACTACGAGCAGTACTTC. This codes for CASSLGTGHYEQYF.

The chain uses TRBV5-1 and TRBJ2-5; weak D call: TRBD1 (5 bases). Trimming stripped 0 bases from V and 1 base from J, with 10 bases between. Germline-derived CDR1 and CDR2 are SGHRS and YFSETQ. This CDR3 has 15 amino acids. The CDR3 DNA sequence: TGCGCCAGCAGCTTGGTCTCGACAGTCCAAGAGACCCAGTACTTC. It codes for CASSLVSTVQETQYF.

V and J are TRBV19 and TRBJ2-3; maybe TRBD1 (7 bases). The CDR3 is made up of 17 amino acids. V lost 3 bases to trimming and J lost 0 bases, with 16 bases between them. CDR1 is LNHDA, CDR2 SQIVND, per germline (reference sequence). The CDR3 is CASSIGDRDLSTDTQYF. CDR3 nucleotide sequence: TGTGCCAGTAGTATCGGAGACAGGGACTTAAGCACAGATACGCAGTATTTT.

V usage is TRBV19 and J usage is TRBJ2-1, with 11 bases aligning to TRBD2. This CDR3 region has 15 residues. Germline values: CDR1 LNHDA, CDR2 SQIVND (reference sequence). V dropped 3 bases and J dropped 2; count of bases not matched to a gene: 0. CDR3 bases: TGTGCCAGTAGTATTAGCGGGGGGGCCTACAATGAGCAGTTCTTC. It encodes CASSISGGAYNEQFF. The variable domain in full, completed from reference TRBV19 and TRBJ2-1, reads DGGITQSPKYLFRKEGQNVTLSCEQNLNHDAMYWYRQDPGQGLRLIYYSQIVNDFQKGDIAEGYSVSREKKESFPLTVTSAQKNPTAFYLCASSISGGAYNEQFFGPGTRLTVL.

The rearrangement links TRBV6-1 to TRBJ2-1; 9 bases are a match to TRBD1. V was pared by 1 base and J by 7 bases, with 14 bases of the junction left unmatched. This CDR3 is built from 18 residues. Per germline, CDR1 MNHNS and CDR2 SASEGT. DNA of the CDR3: TGTGCCAGCAGTGAAGACCAAACCGGGACAGGGTCTAGGAATGAGCAGTTCTTC. Translation: CASSEDQTGTGSRNEQFF.

This clone was counted a few times. The gene calls are TRBV7-9 and TRBJ1-1; 7 bases fit TRBD1. The germline CDR1 and CDR2 sequences are SEHNR and FQNEAQ (reference sequence). This CDR3 has 16 amino acids. The V and J ends lost 5 bases and 1 base, in that order; junction bases with no gene match: 10. CDR3 coding DNA: TGTGCCAGCAGCCCCCTATGGACAGGTTCGAACACTGAAGCTTTCTTT. Translation: CASSPLWTGSNTEAFF.

V usage is TRBV29-1 and J usage is TRBJ2-3; 8 bases line up with TRBD1. The length of the CDR3 is 14 residues. The germline CDR1 and CDR2 sequences are SQVTM and ANQGSEA. J lost 6 bases, V lost 4 bases, and 9 bases had no gene match. The CDR3 DNA sequence: TGCAGCGTTGCAGGGGGCATATTAGATGATACGCAGTATTTT. Its protein is CSVAGGILDDTQYF.

The chain combines TRBV5-1 with TRBJ1-6; maybe TRBD1 (5 bases). CDR1 and CDR2 (germline): SGHRS, YFSETQ. V was pared by 2 bases and J by 4 bases, with 10 bases between. The CDR3 totals 15 residues. CDR3 nucleotide sequence: TGCGCCAGCAGCTTCGACAGCTTATATAATTCACCCCTCCACTTT. Translation gives CASSFDSLYNSPLHF.

The chain joins TRBV11-2 to TRBJ2-5; 7 bases are shared with TRBD2. This CDR3 spans 13 amino acids. The V segment lost 8 bases and the J segment 4 bases; nucleotides outside the gene matches: 7. CDR1 is SGHAT and CDR2 is FQNNGV in the germline V gene. The CDR3 spells CASARGDPETQYF. The CDR3 DNA follows: TGTGCCAGCGCTCGGGGGGACCCAGAGACCCAGTACTTC.

This chain joins TRBV5-8 and TRBJ1-2, with TRBD1 matching over 7 bases. CDR3 length: 16 amino acids. Trimming took 1 base from V and 4 from J; bases not matched to a gene: 10. CDR1 and CDR2 from the germline V gene are SGHTS and YDEGEE. CDR3: CASSLFFTGTVYGYTF. The CDR3 DNA is TGTGCCAGCAGCTTGTTTTTTACCGGGACAGTCTATGGCTACACCTTC.